The sequence of this T cell receptor (beta chain) was determined in a study of technical replicates of blood from several donors. Sequencing used immunoSEQ multiplex PCR; TCRdb keeps in-frame clones, though not all of them. The table shows 79,000 or so clones, with more than 85% occurring only once. The CDR3 has 15 amino acids. This clone has a single count. The sequence derives from a human donor in good health. Sequences were obtained from T cells isolated from PBMCs. V usage is TRBV21-1 and J usage is TRBJ2-7; the D call in the table, TRBD1, was not verified against the DNA. TRBV21-1 is a pseudogene locus. The CDR3 protein is CASSPGQGVSYEQYF. CDR3 sequence (DNA): TGTGCCAGCAGCCCGGGACAGGGGGTCTCCTACGAGCAGTACTTC.